Presented here are 8 T cell receptor beta chains from one specimen sequenced in a study of cytomegalovirus exposure and HLA in healthy donors. Profiled with immunoSEQ multiplex PCR; TCRdb holds only in-frame clones, not every one. This table has 97,000 or so clones, around nine tenths appearing once. Sequences were obtained from PBMCs. The source is a woman aged 25 to 39 in good health and CMV-seronegative.

The V gene is TRBV7-9, the J gene TRBJ2-7; maybe TRBD2 (5 bases). V gave up 7 bases and J gave up 4 bases, with 14 bases separating them. CDR3 length: 13 amino acids. The germline gives CDR1 SEHNR, CDR2 FQNEAQ (reference sequence). The CDR3 bases are TGTGCCAGCAACCCCCCGGGGTTTTACGAGCAGTACTTC. Its protein product is CASNPPGFYEQYF.

The V call is TRBV7-2, the J call TRBJ2-7, with a tentative D call TRBD1 (5 bases). The V end lost 5 bases, the J end lost 4 bases, and 12 bases lay between the germline ends. Germline-derived CDR1 and CDR2 are SGHTA and FQGNSA. The length of the CDR3 is 13 residues. DNA for the CDR3: TGTGCCAGCAGCCTACAGGTCCCATACGAGCAGTACTTC. This encodes CASSLQVPYEQYF.

This chain connects TRBV9 to TRBJ2-7; D perhaps matches TRBD1 (6 bases). Per the germline V gene, CDR1 is SGDLS and CDR2 is YYNGEE. The V end was cut by 2 bases, the J end by 6 bases, with 15 bases between. The CDR3 is 14 amino acids. Here the CDR3 reads CASSVSPQGLEQYF. The CDR3 region has the DNA TGTGCCAGCAGCGTTTCCCCCCAGGGGCTCGAGCAGTACTTC. The full variable domain, completed using reference TRBV9 and TRBJ2-7, is DSGVTQTPKHLITATGQRVTLRCSPRSGDLSVYWYQQSLDQGLQFLIQYYNGEERAKGNILERFSAQQFPDLHSELNLSSLELGDSALYFCASSVSPQGLEQYFGPGTRLTVT.

The genes are TRBV6-1 and TRBJ2-3, with a possible D match to TRBD2 (5 bases). Germline values: CDR1 MNHNS, CDR2 SASEGT. CDR3 length equals 15 residues. Trimming removed 2 bases from V and 0 bases from J, with 9 bases in between. In nucleotides, the CDR3 is TGTGCCAGCAGTGAACTAGCTCCCAGCACAGATACGCAGTATTTT. This encodes CASSELAPSTDTQYF.

The chain employs TRBV5-1 and TRBJ1-5; maybe TRBD1 (6 bases). This CDR3 region has 17 residues. Trimming removed 1 base from V and 5 bases from J, with 19 bases in between. The germline gives CDR1 SGHRS, CDR2 YFSETQ. CDR3 residues: CASSLTAQTGPDQPQHF. As DNA, the CDR3 is TGCGCCAGCAGCTTGACCGCCCAGACAGGACCGGATCAGCCCCAGCATTTT. Full variable domain (outside the CDR3, taken from reference TRBV5-1 and TRBJ1-5): KAGVTQTPRYLIKTRGQQVTLSCSPISGHRSVSWYQQTPGQGLQFLFEYFSETQRNKGNFPGRFSGRQFSNSRSEMNVSTLELGDSALYLCASSLTAQTGPDQPQHFGDGTRLSIL.

The rearrangement links TRBV10-3 to TRBJ1-6; TRBD1 matches 9 bases. V lost 4 bases, J lost 10 bases, and 17 bases stayed unmatched. The CDR3 is made up of 18 amino acids. Germline CDR1 ENHRY, CDR2 SYGVKD. CDR3 in DNA: TGTGCCATCAGTGGAATCAGTTCTTCGACAGGGGGTGGGTCACCCCTCCACTTT. It codes for CAISGISSSTGGGSPLHF.

The chain joins TRBV6-1 to TRBJ2-3; D might be TRBD1 (5 bases). The V gene's germline CDR1 is MNHNS and CDR2 SASEGT. V gave up 8 bases and J gave up 2 bases, with 17 bases separating them. The CDR3 runs 15 residues. The DNA for the CDR3 is TGTGCCAGCGGGAACAGGCCCGGATACACAGATACGCAGTATTTT. It is translated as CASGNRPGYTDTQYF.

This chain uses TRBV6-1 with TRBJ1-1; tentatively, D is TRBD1 (5 bases). Trimming shortened V by 7 bases and J by 4 bases, and 19 bases separated the two germline ends. CDR1 and CDR2 (germline): MNHNS, SASEGT. The CDR3 is 15 residues long. As DNA, the CDR3 is TGTGCCAGCACGAAAAGAAGCAGGGAGGGCACTGAAGCTTTCTTT. Its protein is CASTKRSREGTEAFF.